A selection of T cell receptor beta chains follows, all from one sample in a study of siplizumab effects on memory and regulatory T cells. Here immunoSEQ multiplex PCR was the method, and the copy in TCRdb shows in-frame clones only, minus some. The profile shows some 100,000 clones, around 93% of them singletons. Sequenced input: non-Treg CD4+ T cells sorted from blood. All receptors derive from a human donor in good health. The CDR3 runs from the conserved cysteine through the conserved F or W. Fields, in order: clone size, CDR3 length, D gene, V gene, J gene, CDR3 DNA, CDR3 protein. D genes are given only for firm matches. Size is omitted from some rows. Given values are once, few, many or a class for expanded clones.

>-|15|-|TRBV6-6|TRBJ1-5
TGTGCCAGCAGTTACCCCGACAGGATGGGGGAGCCCCAGCATTTT
CASSYPDRMGEPQHF
>once|15|TRBD1|TRBV7-9|TRBJ1-6
TGTGCCAGCAGCATATGGACAGGCCCTAATTCACCCCTCCACTTT
CASSIWTGPNSPLHF
>-|12|-|TRBV5-8|TRBJ2-2
TGTGCCAGCAGCTTATCTACCGGGGAGCTGTTTTTT
CASSLSTGELFF
>-|11|-|TRBV20-1|TRBJ2-1
TGCAGTGCAAACAGCCTGTCCGAGCAGTTCTTC
CSANSLSEQFF
>-|14|TRBD1|TRBV7-2|TRBJ1-2
TGTGCCAGCAGCCCGGACAGGGCTAACTATGGCTACACCTTC
CASSPDRANYGYTF
>-|13|-|TRBV7-2|TRBJ1-5
TGTGCCAGCAGCCCAGACGGCAATCAGCCCCAGCATTTT
CASSPDGNQPQHF
>-|14|-|TRBV11-2|TRBJ1-2
TGTGCCAGCAGCTCCTCGCAGACAGGTTTGGGCTACACCTTC
CASSSSQTGLGYTF
>-|16|TRBD1|TRBV7-8|TRBJ2-7
TGTGCCAGCAGCCCCACGACAGGGAAAGTCGGCTACGAGCAGTACTTC
CASSPTTGKVGYEQYF
>-|15|TRBD2|TRBV18|TRBJ2-7
TGTGCCAGCTCACCAGCCTCCGGGGGGGCCTACGAGCAGTACTTC
CASSPASGGAYEQYF
>-|14|TRBD1|TRBV19|TRBJ1-2
TGTGCCAGTAGTATGGTGACAGGGGGTAATGGCTACACCTTC
CASSMVTGGNGYTF
>-|14|-|TRBV7-3|TRBJ1-1
TGTGCCAGCAGCTCTGGTCCCGGGACATGGAAAGCTTTCTTT
CASSSGPGTWKAFF
>-|16|-|TRBV5-4|TRBJ2-1
TGTGCCAGCAGCTTGGGCCAGGGGCGATCCTACAATGAGCAGTTCTTC
CASSLGQGRSYNEQFF
>-|14|-|TRBV23-1|TRBJ1-2
TGCGCCAGCAGTCAATGGTCTTCCCCGGGGGGCTACACCTTC
CASSQWSSPGGYTF
>-|14|-|TRBV6-6|TRBJ1-3
TGTGCCAGCAGTTATCAGGGAGTTGGAAACACCATATATTTT
CASSYQGVGNTIYF
>once|20|TRBD2|TRBV10-3|TRBJ2-1
TGTGCCATCAGTGAGCCCCGCGAGGGTAGGGACTACCGGGAGGGGAATGAGCAGTTCTTC
CAISEPREGRDYREGNEQFF
>-|15|-|TRBV5-6|TRBJ2-1
TGTGCCAGCAGCTTAACGGGGGGCCCCGCCGGTGAGCAGTTCTTC
CASSLTGGPAGEQFF